Below, one T cell receptor (beta chain) is given with its context. The antigen is undetermined. After removal of 0 bases from V and 5 bases from J, the junction contained 7 bases not matched to a gene. This CDR3 is built from 18 residues. This sample is part of a study of cytomegalovirus exposure and HLA in healthy donors. 60 Vbeta and 13 Jbeta primers were used in PCR. The data were produced by immunoSEQ multiplex PCR, yet TCRdb's version contains in-frame clones alone and is incomplete. The sample consists of over 150,000 clones, around 74% of them appearing once. General study results and limits: A later analysis linked a missense variant in DCLRE1C to the trimming of TCR beta V and J genes. The study dropped some indistinguishable V segments, TRBV6-2 and TRBV6-3 among them. In vitro confirmation showed a few CMV-associated chains to be CMV antigen specific.

This clonotype was sampled from a man younger than 35 in good health and CMV-seronegative. What was sequenced was PBMCs. The chain couples TRBV23-1 to TRBJ2-2; 12 nucleotides match TRBD1. TRBV23-1 falls under the ORF class, with uncertain function. CDR3 in amino acids: CASSQSGQGADGTGELFF. CDR3 DNA: TGCGCCAGCAGTCAATCGGGACAGGGGGCCGATGGGACCGGGGAGCTGTTTTTT.